The 15 T cell receptor beta chains listed next were all sequenced from one sample in a study of cytomegalovirus exposure and HLA in healthy donors. A multiplex PCR was run with 60 Vbeta primers and 13 Jbeta primers. Here immunoSEQ multiplex PCR was the method, and the copy in TCRdb shows in-frame clones only, minus some. The repertoire holds some 90,000 clones, with over 70% as singletons. Material: PBMCs. The receptors shown here come from a man aged 35-49 years in good health and CMV-seronegative.

The CDR3 reads CASSFSRGRRETQYF. CDR3 coding DNA: TGTGCCAGCAGCTTCTCCAGGGGGCGAAGAGAGACCCAGTACTTC. The V and J genes are TRBV7-7 and TRBJ2-5; 8 bases agree with TRBD1. Unmatched junction bases numbered 7, after V lost 3 bases and J lost 4 bases. Per germline, CDR1 SSHAT and CDR2 FNYEAQ (reference sequence). CDR3 size: 15 residues.

The gene calls are TRBV7-2 and TRBJ2-1, with 7 bases aligning to TRBD1. V gave up 2 bases and J gave up 5 bases; unmatched junction bases: 3. The CDR3 length is 14 residues. CDR1 is SGHTA and CDR2 is FQGNSA in the germline V gene. CDR3 region: CASSLWQGDNEQFF. CDR3 nucleotide sequence: TGTGCCAGCAGCTTATGGCAGGGGGACAATGAGCAGTTCTTC.

The chain couples TRBV29-1 to TRBJ1-2; D is uncertain. The CDR3 is 11 amino acids. CDR1 is SQVTM and CDR2 is ANQGSEA in the germline V gene. The ends were cut back, 2 bases at V and 4 bases at J, with 5 bases in the middle. In DNA, the CDR3 is TGCAGCGTTGAAAGCGCCTATGGCTACACCTTC. This encodes CSVESAYGYTF.

The rearrangement joins TRBV7-2 to TRBJ1-1; no definite D call. V gave up 3 bases and J gave up 0 bases, with 5 bases separating them. Germline CDR1 reads SGHTA; CDR2 reads FQGNSA. This CDR3 contains 13 residues. CDR3 in amino acids: CASSFSVNTEAFF. The DNA for the CDR3 is TGTGCCAGCAGCTTTTCAGTGAACACTGAAGCTTTCTTT. Full variable domain (rest looked up from reference TRBV7-2 and TRBJ1-1): GAGVSQSPSNKVTEKGKDVELRCDPISGHTALYWYRQSLGQGLEFLIYFQGNSAPDKSGLPSDRFSAERTGGSVSTLTIQRTQQEDSAVYLCASSFSVNTEAFFGQGTRLTVV.

This clone was recorded once. The rearrangement links TRBV5-6 to TRBJ2-1; 7 nucleotides line up with TRBD1. CDR3 length equals 13 residues. Germline loops: CDR1 SGHDT, CDR2 YYEEEE. With V trimmed by 4 bases and J by 4 bases, 2 bases remained unmatched. CDR3 coding DNA: TGTGCCAGCAGCCCGGGACAGTACAATGAGCAGTTCTTC. Translation gives CASSPGQYNEQFF.

This clone was counted between two and nine times. The CDR3 DNA sequence: TGCGCCAGCAGCCAGGCTAGCGGGGGGGACTACAATGAGCAGTTCTTC. It is translated as CASSQASGGDYNEQFF. The chain couples TRBV4-3 to TRBJ2-1, with 12 bases aligning to TRBD2. The junction had 3 bases not matched to a gene; V was cut back by 3 bases and J by 3 bases. The CDR3 is 16 amino acids. In germline, CDR1 is LGHNA, CDR2 YSLEER.

The rearrangement links TRBV29-1 to TRBJ2-7; 9 bases fit TRBD1. Looked up from germline, CDR1 is SQVTM and CDR2 is ANQGSEA. This CDR3 is 15 amino acids long. Trimming took 6 bases from V and 4 from J; bases not matched to a gene: 13. The CDR3 bases are TGCAGCGTCGAGGGTCACCGGGACAGGGCTTACGAGCAGTACTTC. Amino acids: CSVEGHRDRAYEQYF.

The chain employs TRBV15 and TRBJ1-4; D gene ambiguous. Trimming shortened V by 3 bases and J by 0 bases, and 11 bases separated the two germline ends. The length of the CDR3 is 16 residues. The germline V gene has CDR1 LNHNV and CDR2 YYDKDF (reference sequence). CDR3 sequence (DNA): TGTGCCACCAGCAGTTTTTGGGGAGCAACTAATGAAAAACTGTTTTTT. This gives the protein CATSSFWGATNEKLFF.

The DNA for the CDR3 is TGCGCCAGCAGCTTGTATCTGACGAATGAACTAGGGGGCTACACCTTC. Amino acids: CASSLYLTNELGGYTF. The gene calls are TRBV5-1 and TRBJ1-2; no reliable D call. The CDR3 is 16 residues long. Germline loops: CDR1 SGHRS, CDR2 YFSETQ. With 1 base removed from V and 8 bases from J, the gap between germline ends came to 21 bases.

V and J are TRBV4-3 and TRBJ1-6; D gene ambiguous. Per the germline V gene, CDR1 is LGHNA and CDR2 is YSLEER. The V and J ends lost 0 bases and 10 bases respectively, with 7 bases between them. CDR3 length: 13 residues. CDR3 in amino acids: CASSQDPVSPLHF. CDR3 nucleotides: TGCGCCAGCAGCCAAGATCCGGTATCACCCCTCCACTTT.

This clone was recorded a few times. V and J are TRBV4-3 and TRBJ2-3, with D tentatively TRBD2 (5 bases). V was trimmed by 4 bases and J by 6 bases, leaving 11 bases between them. The germline V gene encodes CDR1 LGHNA and CDR2 YSLEER. The length of the CDR3 is 13 residues. CDR3 in DNA: TGCGCCAGCAGCCCTAGCCCCGTCGATACGCAGTATTTT. Translation gives CASSPSPVDTQYF.

J is TRBJ1-6 and V is TRBV28; no definite D call. The CDR3 is 15 amino acids. Germline CDR1 reads MDHEN; CDR2 reads SYDVKM. V was shortened by 3 bases and J by 3 bases, with 9 bases between the two germline ends. This chain's CDR3 is CASSLRQSYNSPLHF. CDR3 DNA sequence: TGTGCCAGCAGTTTGAGGCAGAGCTATAATTCACCCCTCCACTTT.

V and J are TRBV9 and TRBJ1-1; perhaps TRBD1 as D (6 bases). Germline V gene data show CDR1 as SGDLS and CDR2 as YYNGEE. CDR3 length equals 14 residues. V lost 3 bases, J lost 0 bases, and 9 bases lay in between. DNA of the CDR3: TGTGCCAGCAGCGACAGGGCCATGAACACTGAAGCTTTCTTT. It codes for CASSDRAMNTEAFF.

J is TRBJ1-2 and V is TRBV6-1, with D hard to call. Trimming took off 1 base at V and 4 bases at J, with 10 bases between the two ends. Germline values: CDR1 MNHNS, CDR2 SASEGT. The CDR3 runs to 14 residues. CDR3 residues: CASSEGIAVYGYTF. As DNA, the CDR3 is TGTGCCAGCAGTGAAGGAATTGCAGTCTATGGCTACACCTTC.

The V and J genes are TRBV27 and TRBJ1-1; no definite D call. V lost 0 bases to trimming and J lost 4 bases, with 6 bases between them. CDR1 is MNHEY, CDR2 SMNVEV, per germline (reference sequence). The CDR3 runs 13 residues. This CDR3 reads CASSLSRSTEAFF. In DNA form, the CDR3 reads TGTGCCAGCAGTTTATCCCGTAGCACTGAAGCTTTCTTT.